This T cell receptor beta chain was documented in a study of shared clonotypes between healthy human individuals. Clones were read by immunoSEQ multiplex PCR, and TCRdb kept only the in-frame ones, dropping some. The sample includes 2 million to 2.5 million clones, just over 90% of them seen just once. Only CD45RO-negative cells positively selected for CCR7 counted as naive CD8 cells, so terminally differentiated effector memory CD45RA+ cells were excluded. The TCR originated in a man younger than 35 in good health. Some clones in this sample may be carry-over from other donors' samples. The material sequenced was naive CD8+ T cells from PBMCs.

This CDR3 reads CASSGEWGQSYEQYF. The CDR3 DNA sequence: TGTGCCAGCAGTGGGGAATGGGGGCAGTCCTACGAGCAGTACTTC. The rearrangement uses TRBV6-1 and TRBJ2-7; a possible D gene is TRBD1 (6 bases). The germline V gene has CDR1 MNHNS and CDR2 SASEGT. The V end was cut by 4 bases, the J end by 1 base, with 14 bases between. The CDR3 has 15 amino acids.